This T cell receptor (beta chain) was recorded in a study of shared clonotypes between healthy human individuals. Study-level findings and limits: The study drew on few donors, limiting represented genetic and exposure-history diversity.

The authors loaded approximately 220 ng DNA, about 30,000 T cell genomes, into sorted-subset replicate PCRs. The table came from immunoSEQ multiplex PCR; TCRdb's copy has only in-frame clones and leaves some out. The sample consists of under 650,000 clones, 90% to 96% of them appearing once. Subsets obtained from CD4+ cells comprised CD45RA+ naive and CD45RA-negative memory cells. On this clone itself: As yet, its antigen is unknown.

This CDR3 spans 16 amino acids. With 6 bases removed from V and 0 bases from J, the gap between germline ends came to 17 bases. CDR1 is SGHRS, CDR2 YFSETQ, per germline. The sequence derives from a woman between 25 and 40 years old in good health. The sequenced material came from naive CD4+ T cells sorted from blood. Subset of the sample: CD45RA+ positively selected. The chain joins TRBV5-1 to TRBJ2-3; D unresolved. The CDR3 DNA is TGCGCCAGCACCCTCAGGCTTAGCCAAAGCACAGATACGCAGTATTTT. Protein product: CASTLRLSQSTDTQYF.